The sequence of this T cell receptor beta chain was determined in a study of T cells in Graves' hyperthyroidism and ophthalmopathy. This clonotype was found many times. The antigen is unknown. Findings of the study overall: A model using 13 V-J features told ophthalmopathy apart from stable hyperthyroidism.

What was amplified from RNA transcripts were TCR beta CDR3 regions. RT-PCR in the first round (using the HTBI primer set) targeted the TCR CDR3. In TCRdb, the multiplex PCR reads were re-called with MiXCR into one record per CDR3 protein. The sample holds a few hundred thousand distinct CDR3 sequences, around 21% seen once. This CDR3 has 14 residues. The V end was cut by 10 bases, the J end by 0 bases, with 13 bases between. Subjects aged 18 to 65 presented with newly diagnosed hyperthyroidism of less than 2 months' duration. Uncontrolled infection, other autoimmune disease, pregnancy or lactation barred patients from enrollment. Each diagnosis drew on symptoms, thyroxine, TRAb, thyroid ultrasound and orbital computed tomography findings.

The chain joins TRBV12-3 or TRBV12-4 to TRBJ1-3, with D uncertain. This clonotype was obtained from a man younger than 35 with Graves' hyperthyroidism. Input material: blood. CDR3 protein: CATTKTASGNTIYF. Written as DNA, the CDR3 is TGTGCCACGACGAAGACCGCCTCTGGAAACACCATATATTTT.